Sequencing of this T cell receptor (beta chain) was carried out in a study of T cell responses to AZD1222 COVID-19 vaccine. Study findings and constraints: Spike was spanned by vaccine-associated CD4 TCRs, which were dominant at 160-218 and 743-854.

Here immunoSEQ multiplex PCR was the method, and the copy in TCRdb shows in-frame clones only, minus some. The sample holds 150,000 or so clones, 90% to 95% seen once. The CDR3 length is 13 residues. Trimming at V came to 4 bases and at J to 15 bases, leaving 9 bases not matched to a gene. Germline V lookup: CDR1 SGHDN, CDR2 FVKESK. Comment on this clone: Antigen unknown.

The receptor was isolated from an adult in good health. The rearrangement joins TRBV14 to TRBJ2-1; TRBD2 matches at 10 bases. The material sequenced was peripheral blood, taken on day 0 of AZD1222 vaccination. The DNA for the CDR3 is TGTGCCAGCAGCCCGGGGGCTAGCGGGAGTTTGTTCTTC. This translates into CASSPGASGSLFF.